A single sample gave rise to the 4 T cell receptor beta chains below, sequenced in a study of spatial heterogeneity in lung cancer. Whole-study results and caveats: Mutation tallies in tumors tracked expanded intratumoral alpha and beta TCR counts.

The time point is: sample taken at primary tumor resection. One entry per CDR3 protein results from TCRdb running MiXCR on the 5' RACE reads. Among 20,000 to 25,000 distinct CDR3 sequences listed, more than 4.5% were seen once. Antigens of these TCRs are unknown. The sequencing here drew on lung tumor tissue, taken at surgery. The source is a male donor with early-stage non-small cell lung cancer.

This clonotype was detected ten times or more. The chain carries TRBV20-1 and TRBJ1-1; D may be TRBD1 (5 bases). This CDR3 spans 14 amino acids. V lost 7 bases and J 0 bases, leaving 15 bases between the germline ends. Germline assignment: CDR1 DFQATT and CDR2 SNEGSKA (reference sequence). Written as DNA, the CDR3 is TGCAGTGTCCTAGGGGTCCCGATGAACACTGAAGCTTTCTTT. Its translation: CSVLGVPMNTEAFF.

This clonotype was counted many times. In nucleotides, the CDR3 is TGTGCCAGCAACTCGACAGGGGAAGACACCGGGGAGCTGTTTTTT. As protein: CASNSTGEDTGELFF. The J gene is TRBJ2-2, the V gene TRBV21-1; whether TRBD1, the table's D call, matches the DNA was not checked. TRBV21-1 has pseudogene status. This CDR3 is built from 15 residues.

The table lists this clonotype with many counts. The chain couples TRBV14 to TRBJ2-4; D call uncertain. This CDR3 spans 11 amino acids. Trimming shortened V by 1 base and J by 8 bases, and 3 bases separated the two germline ends. Germline V gene data show CDR1 as SGHDN and CDR2 as FVKESK. In DNA form, the CDR3 reads TGTGCCAGCAGCCAAGGGGACATTCAGTACTTC. This translates into CASSQGDIQYF. The full variable domain, with the rest looked up from reference TRBV14 and TRBJ2-4, is EAGVTQFPSHSVIEKGQTVTLRCDPISGHDNLYWYRRVMGKEIKFLLHFVKESKQDESGMPNNRFLAERTGGTYSTLKVQPAELEDSGVYFCASSQGDIQYFGAGTRLSVL.

This clonotype came up a few times. In nucleotides, the CDR3 is TGTGCCAGCAGGAGGTCCACGACAGGGAGCACAGATACGCAGTATTTT. Translation gives CASRRSTTGSTDTQYF. The chain couples TRBV6-5 to TRBJ2-3, with 7 bases that match TRBD1. This CDR3 region has 16 residues. Per the germline V gene, CDR1 is MNHEY and CDR2 is SVGAGI. With 6 bases clipped from V and 0 bases from J, the junction kept 9 bases outside the gene matches.